These 2 T cell receptor beta chains were all obtained from the same sample, sequenced in a study of blood T cell repertoires in COVID-19. The assay was immunoSEQ multiplex PCR, and TCRdb's table has in-frame clones only and misses some. Of over 85,000 clones listed, 88% are singletons. Sequencing used peripheral blood. These receptors all come from a woman between 45 and 60 years old with acute or convalescent COVID-19.

CDR3 sequence (DNA): TGCGCCAGCAGCTGGGACAGGGACTATGGCTACACCTTC. This sequence encodes CASSWDRDYGYTF. The gene calls are TRBV5-1 and TRBJ1-2, with 9 bases that match TRBD1. Germline assignment: CDR1 SGHRS and CDR2 YFSETQ. The junction had 0 bases not matched to a gene; V was cut back by 3 bases and J by 3 bases. This CDR3 is built from 13 residues.

This chain uses TRBV6-5 with TRBJ1-1, with 8 bases that match TRBD1. Looked up from germline, CDR1 is MNHEY and CDR2 is SVGAGI. The CDR3 is made up of 12 amino acids. The V segment lost 6 bases and the J segment 5 bases; nucleotides outside the gene matches: 2. Here the CDR3 reads CASRGQGTEAFF. The CDR3 DNA reads TGTGCCAGCAGAGGACAGGGAACTGAAGCTTTCTTT.